The rows below give T cell receptor beta chains drawn from one sample of a study of identical twins. Via MiXCR, TCRdb re-called the 5' RACE reads, giving one row per CDR3 protein. Found here are roughly 690,000 distinct CDR3 sequences, 21% of them singletons; the top ten hold around 4.4%. The same specimen was also included in a second study, on T cells expressing NK-cell markers.

The sequenced sample was PBMCs. Source of these receptors: a woman between 18 and 30 years old in good health. Each CDR3 is given with its conserved first and last residue. A D gene is named only where the DNA matches it firmly. Clone size appears in some rows only: once, few, many, or a class for an expanded clone.

clone_size	v_call	d_call	j_call	cdr3_nt	cdr3_aa
-	TRBV20-1	-	TRBJ2-6	TGCAGTGCTAGTATATCCTCTGGGGCCAACGTCCTGACTTTC	CSASISSGANVLTF
few	TRBV10-3	-	TRBJ2-6	TGTGCCATCACTATCGGACCCCCCGGGGCCAACGTCCTGACTTTC	CAITIGPPGANVLTF
few	TRBV5-5	-	TRBJ2-2	TGTGCCAGCAGCTCAACTGAGGTTTTCAGCGGGAACACCGGGGAGCTGTTTTTT	CASSSTEVFSGNTGELFF
-	TRBV6-2/TRBV6-3	-	TRBJ2-1	TGTGCCAGCAGTTACCCCCTAGGTATTGAGATTGAGCAGTTCTTC	CASSYPLGIEIEQFF
-	TRBV12-3/TRBV12-4	-	TRBJ2-1	TGTGCCAGCAGTTTTTGGCAGGGGCCTTACAATGAGCAGTTCTTC	CASSFWQGPYNEQFF
few	TRBV25-1	-	TRBJ2-4	TGTGCCAGCAGTGGGAGATACAAAAACATTCAGTACTTC	CASSGRYKNIQYF
few	TRBV3-1	-	TRBJ2-7	TGTGCCAGCAGCCAAGAAGGAGAGTCCTACGAGCAGTACTTC	CASSQEGESYEQYF
few	TRBV6-5	-	TRBJ2-1	TGTGCCAGCAGTTACACCCCGGGCAACTCCTACAATGAGCAGTTCTTC	CASSYTPGNSYNEQFF
many	TRBV20-1	-	TRBJ2-3	TGCAGTGCTAGTAGGAGTTTCACAGATACGCAGTATTTT	CSASRSFTDTQYF
many	TRBV5-1	TRBD2	TRBJ2-1	TGCGCCAGCAGCTCTACTAGCGGGGGGGCCGGTGAGCAGTTCTTC	CASSSTSGGAGEQFF
few	TRBV6-2/TRBV6-3	-	TRBJ1-6	TGTGCCAGCAGCCGTGATCCTGATTCACCCCTCCACTTT	CASSRDPDSPLHF
few	TRBV7-2	-	TRBJ2-1	TGTGCCAGCAGCTTGGATAGGGCAGTACACAATGAGCAGTTCTTC	CASSLDRAVHNEQFF
-	TRBV29-1	TRBD1	TRBJ2-7	TGCAGCGTTGAGAGCCGAGGACAGGGGGCGGACGAGCAGTACTTC	CSVESRGQGADEQYF
few	TRBV7-9	-	TRBJ2-3	TGTGCCAGCAGCGGCGTAGGGGGTACGCAGTATTTT	CASSGVGGTQYF
many	TRBV5-1	TRBD1	TRBJ2-1	TGCGCCAGCAGCTTCGGACAGGGCAATGAGCAGTTCTTC	CASSFGQGNEQFF
-	TRBV7-2	TRBD1	TRBJ1-5	TGTGCCAGCAGCTTTAGCCCCGGACAGGGCCAGCATTTT	CASSFSPGQGQHF
few	TRBV29-1	-	TRBJ1-2	TGCAGCGCCATGAGGTCCCCCGCGGGAACCTTC	CSAMRSPAGTF
few	TRBV12-3/TRBV12-4	-	TRBJ1-2	TGTGCCAGCAGTTTAGCGGGACAAGTTAACTATGGCTACACCTTC	CASSLAGQVNYGYTF
-	TRBV7-2	TRBD2	TRBJ2-1	TGTGCCAGCAGCCGTACTAGCGGCAACTACAATGAGCAGTTCTTC	CASSRTSGNYNEQFF
-	TRBV11-2	-	TRBJ1-2	TGTGCCAGCAGCTCCGCAGGGGTGCGCCATGGCTACACCTTC	CASSSAGVRHGYTF
few	TRBV20-1	TRBD1	TRBJ2-1	TGCAGTGCTTATACAGGGGACTCCTACAATGAGCAGTTCTTC	CSAYTGDSYNEQFF
few	TRBV15	-	TRBJ1-5	TGTGCCACCAGCGGCGACAATAGCAATCAGCCCCAGCATTTT	CATSGDNSNQPQHF
-	TRBV3-1	TRBD1	TRBJ1-4	TGTGCCAGCAGTCCTGGGACAGGGGAGGGAAAACTGTTTTTT	CASSPGTGEGKLFF
-	TRBV2	-	TRBJ1-1	TGTGCCAGCAGGAAGGAGGTGGGCGCTGAAGCTTTCTTT	CASRKEVGAEAFF
-	TRBV7-9	-	TRBJ2-7	TGTGCCAGCAGCCTCCACGGGGACTCCTACGAGCAGTACTTC	CASSLHGDSYEQYF
-	TRBV20-1	TRBD2	TRBJ2-3	TGCAGTGGTCAACTAGCGGGGGGTTCCACAGATACGCAGTATTTT	CSGQLAGGSTDTQYF
-	TRBV15	-	TRBJ1-1	TGTGCCACCAGCAGGGTACCCAGCACTGAAGCTTTCTTT	CATSRVPSTEAFF
many	TRBV6-6	-	TRBJ1-2	TGTGCCAGCAGTCGGGAGCTCTATGGCTACACCTTC	CASSRELYGYTF
-	TRBV28	-	TRBJ2-5	TGTGCCAGCACCGGAGGGATTTCCCAGGGAGAGACCCAGTACTTC	CASTGGISQGETQYF
few	TRBV10-3	-	TRBJ1-2	TGTGCCATCAGCGCGCAGGGCGTCTATGGCTACACCTTC	CAISAQGVYGYTF
once	TRBV20-1	-	TRBJ1-1	TGCAGTGCTCAAAGGGGTCCACGGGACACTGAAGCTTTCTTT	CSAQRGPRDTEAFF
-	TRBV3-1	-	TRBJ2-1	TGTGCCAGCAGCCAAGAAGCGGGCTCCTACAATGAGCAGTTCTTC	CASSQEAGSYNEQFF
-	TRBV20-1	-	TRBJ1-5	TGCAGTGCCACCATGGACAAGGTCAATTTGCAGCCCCAGCATTTT	CSATMDKVNLQPQHF
-	TRBV20-1	-	TRBJ2-1	TGCAGTGCTGTCGGGTTTCTGGACGACGCAGCCGGGCGAGTCGGGCAGTTCTTC	CSAVGFLDDAAGRVGQFF
many	TRBV20-1	TRBD1	TRBJ2-7	TGCAGTGCTTCGGACAGGCCTTCCTACGAGCAGTACTTC	CSASDRPSYEQYF
-	TRBV9	TRBD2	TRBJ2-1	TGTGCCAGCAGCGCTCGACTAGCCCCCTCTGATTACTCCTACAATGAGCAGTTCTTC	CASSARLAPSDYSYNEQFF
few	TRBV6-4	TRBD2	TRBJ2-1	TGTGCCAGCAGACTAGCGGGAGGGCCCCTGTTCTTC	CASRLAGGPLFF